A selection of T cell receptor beta chains follows, all from one sample in a study of blood T cell repertoires in COVID-19. The protocol was immunoSEQ multiplex PCR, while the TCRdb copy is restricted to in-frame clones and leaves out a portion. The sample holds about 440,000 clones, about 89% seen once. What was sequenced was peripheral blood. The source is a woman in her twenties or thirties with acute or convalescent COVID-19. Both conserved end residues are part of each CDR3. D genes are given only for firm matches. Clone size, where shown, is once, few, many, or a class for clones that have expanded.

-	once	TRBJ2-4	TRBV27	CANSSNRGTKNIQYF	TGTGCCAACTCATCCAACCGGGGTACCAAAAACATTCAGTACTTC
-	few	TRBJ2-7	TRBV20-1	CSASLGGGSYEQYF	TGCAGTGCTAGTCTCGGGGGAGGCTCCTACGAGCAGTACTTC
-	-	TRBJ2-7	TRBV11-2	CASSLSRVSSYEQYF	TGTGCCAGCAGCTTATCCAGGGTGAGCTCCTACGAGCAGTACTTC
TRBD1	once	TRBJ2-7	TRBV3-1/TRBV3-2	CASSPGTGDGYEQYF	TGTGCCAGCAGCCCCGGGACAGGGGATGGATACGAGCAGTACTTC
TRBD1	-	TRBJ2-2	TRBV27	CASSGTGNTGELFF	TGTGCCAGCAGTGGGACAGGGAACACCGGGGAGCTGTTTTTT
TRBD2	-	TRBJ2-3	TRBV4-1	CASSQEPGLAGPDTQYF	TGCGCCAGCAGCCAAGAACCGGGACTAGCGGGCCCAGATACGCAGTATTTT
-	-	TRBJ1-2	TRBV6-1	CASSEFRTSGYTF	TGTGCCAGCAGTGAGTTTCGGACATCTGGCTACACCTTC
-	-	TRBJ1-5	TRBV28	CASSSGRGIGQPQHF	TGTGCCAGCAGCTCCGGGAGGGGGATTGGGCAGCCCCAGCATTTT
-	-	TRBJ1-6	TRBV5-1	CASSPGHANSPLHF	TGCGCCAGCAGCCCTGGACACGCTAATTCACCCCTCCACTTT
-	-	TRBJ2-2	TRBV11-3	CASSLFGHTNTGELFF	TGTGCCAGCAGCTTATTTGGGCATACGAACACCGGGGAGCTGTTTTTT
-	-	TRBJ1-1	TRBV5-1	CASNRGTLNTEAFF	TGCGCCAGCAACCGGGGAACCCTTAACACTGAAGCTTTCTTT
TRBD1	-	TRBJ2-2	TRBV19	CASTMSRRDRHTGELFF	TGTGCCAGTACCATGTCACGCCGGGACAGACACACCGGGGAGCTGTTTTTT
-	once	TRBJ1-1	TRBV6-5	CASSYSRGGGTEAFF	TGTGCCAGCAGTTACTCCCGGGGGGGAGGCACTGAAGCTTTCTTT
-	-	TRBJ2-7	TRBV20-1	CSVSTGQVTYEQYF	TGCAGTGTTAGTACGGGACAAGTCACCTACGAGCAGTACTTC
-	-	TRBJ2-7	TRBV6-5	CASSADRTPYEQYF	TGTGCCAGCAGCGCCGACAGGACTCCCTACGAGCAGTACTTC
-	-	TRBJ2-7	TRBV9	CASSPSPSYEQYF	TGTGCCAGCAGCCCTAGCCCCTCCTACGAGCAGTACTTC
TRBD1	-	TRBJ1-2	TRBV5-6	CASSLVQRTGGDYGYTF	TGTGCCAGCAGCTTGGTCCAGCGGACAGGGGGAGACTATGGCTACACCTTC
-	-	TRBJ2-7	TRBV5-4	CASSLPGSSYEQYF	TGTGCCAGCAGCTTGCCGGGGAGCTCCTACGAGCAGTACTTC
TRBD1	-	TRBJ2-7	TRBV5-6	CASSGRQGIFSYEQYF	TGTGCCAGCAGCGGTAGACAGGGAATCTTCTCCTACGAGCAGTACTTC
-	-	TRBJ2-3	TRBV9	CASSVKGLGTDTQYF	TGTGCCAGCAGCGTTAAGGGACTGGGCACAGATACGCAGTATTTT
TRBD1	-	TRBJ1-6	TRBV6-5	CASSLTGAGGSPLHF	TGTGCCAGCAGTTTGACAGGGGCCGGAGGTTCACCCCTCCACTTT
TRBD1	once	TRBJ1-6	TRBV30	CAWVRKGQGAGRANSPLHF	TGTGCCTGGGTAAGAAAGGGACAGGGGGCAGGACGAGCGAATTCACCCCTCCACTTT
-	-	TRBJ2-1	TRBV3-1/TRBV3-2	CASSQAGADEQFF	TGTGCCAGCAGCCAAGCAGGGGCCGATGAGCAGTTCTTC
-	-	TRBJ2-1	TRBV11-2	CASSSSGVGRGFYNEQFF	TGTGCCAGCAGCTCGTCCGGGGTCGGCAGGGGATTTTACAATGAGCAGTTCTTC
TRBD1	few	TRBJ2-1	TRBV11-2	CASSLGTGGEQFF	TGTGCCAGCAGCTTAGGGACAGGGGGTGAGCAGTTCTTC
TRBD2	-	TRBJ2-7	TRBV12-3/TRBV12-4	CASRSKTSNEQYF	TGTGCCAGCAGATCGAAGACTAGCAACGAGCAGTACTTC
TRBD1	-	TRBJ2-7	TRBV24-1	CATSTDRGYEQYF	TGTGCCACTTCGACCGACAGGGGCTACGAGCAGTACTTC
TRBD2	-	TRBJ2-7	TRBV4-1	CASSQVWTSGAYEQYF	TGCGCCAGCAGCCAAGTCTGGACTAGCGGGGCCTACGAGCAGTACTTC
-	-	TRBJ1-1	TRBV12-5	CASGLVVRGDTEAFF	TGTGCTAGTGGTTTGGTAGTCAGGGGTGACACTGAAGCTTTCTTT
TRBD1	few	TRBJ2-7	TRBV5-6	CASSSMDRDYEQYF	TGTGCCAGCAGCTCGATGGACAGGGACTACGAGCAGTACTTC
TRBD2	-	TRBJ2-1	TRBV14	CASSHVAGGFYNEQFF	TGTGCCAGCAGCCATGTAGCGGGGGGATTCTACAATGAGCAGTTCTTC
-	-	TRBJ2-7	TRBV6-5	CASRDSGLYEQYF	TGTGCCAGCAGGGACTCGGGACTCTACGAGCAGTACTTC
TRBD1	-	TRBJ1-2	TRBV19	CASRQGVYGYTF	TGTGCCAGTCGACAGGGGGTCTATGGCTACACCTTC
TRBD1	-	TRBJ1-1	TRBV5-1	CASSTGQGVTEAFF	TGCGCCAGCAGCACCGGACAGGGGGTCACTGAAGCTTTCTTT
TRBD2	-	TRBJ2-7	TRBV9	CASRASGDWEQYF	TGTGCCAGCAGGGCTAGCGGCGACTGGGAGCAGTACTTC
TRBD2	-	TRBJ2-2	TRBV5-1	CASSLRPSGGSPTGELFF	TGCGCCAGCAGCTTGAGGCCTAGCGGGGGAAGCCCAACCGGGGAGCTGTTTTTT
-	-	TRBJ1-1	TRBV7-3	CASSLTGGDTEAFF	TGTGCCAGCAGCTTAACCGGAGGGGACACTGAAGCTTTCTTT
TRBD1	-	TRBJ1-1	TRBV6-1	CASSEKMTGGNTEAFF	TGTGCCAGCAGTGAAAAGATGACAGGGGGGAACACTGAAGCTTTCTTT
-	-	TRBJ2-2	TRBV5-1	CASSLQQNTGELFF	TGCGCCAGCAGCTTACAGCAAAACACCGGGGAGCTGTTTTTT
TRBD2	-	TRBJ2-1	TRBV10-1	CASSERLAGNEQFF	TGCGCCAGCAGTGAGAGACTAGCGGGTAATGAGCAGTTCTTC
-	-	TRBJ2-6	TRBV24-1	CATSDAPGMERGANVLTF	TGTGCCACCAGTGATGCGCCCGGAATGGAGCGTGGGGCCAACGTCCTGACTTTC
-	-	TRBJ2-1	TRBV2	CASSGGVSYNEQFF	TGTGCCAGCAGTGGCGGGGTCTCCTACAATGAGCAGTTCTTC
TRBD1	once	TRBJ2-3	TRBV7-2	CASSLGVWQGAVDTQYF	TGTGCCAGCAGCTTAGGCGTTTGGCAGGGGGCTGTTGATACGCAGTATTTT
-	once	TRBJ1-5	TRBV19	CASSRGQGFGSNQPQHF	TGTGCCAGTAGTAGGGGGCAGGGTTTTGGAAGCAATCAGCCCCAGCATTTT
TRBD2	-	TRBJ2-7	TRBV23-1	CASSQSPGRSGGRYEQYF	TGCGCCAGCAGTCAATCCCCGGGGCGAAGCGGGGGGCGCTACGAGCAGTACTTC
-	-	TRBJ1-1	TRBV30	CAWSPRGGVGTEAFF	TGTGCCTGGAGTCCCAGAGGGGGGGTGGGCACTGAAGCTTTCTTT
TRBD1	-	TRBJ1-3	TRBV18	CASSPLKVRDRALSGNTIYF	TGTGCCAGCTCGCCGCTAAAAGTCCGGGACAGGGCTCTTTCTGGAAACACCATATATTTT
-	-	TRBJ1-3	TRBV2	CASTGVGNTIYF	TGTGCCAGCACAGGGGTGGGAAACACCATATATTTT
TRBD1	-	TRBJ1-1	TRBV6-1	CASSDRDRVLISSEAFF	TGTGCCAGCAGTGACCGCGACAGGGTATTGATTAGCTCTGAAGCTTTCTTT
-	-	TRBJ2-3	TRBV5-6	CASAGSPQDTQYF	TGTGCGAGTGCAGGGTCGCCACAAGATACGCAGTATTTT
TRBD1	-	TRBJ2-2	TRBV5-1	CASSLRDRNTGELFF	TGCGCCAGCAGCCTCCGGGACAGGAACACCGGGGAGCTGTTTTTT
-	-	TRBJ1-1	TRBV24-1	CATSDNMNTEAFF	TGTGCCACCAGTGACAACATGAACACTGAAGCTTTCTTT